A single sample gave rise to the 22 T cell receptor beta chains below, sequenced in a study of blood T cell repertoires in COVID-19. Method: immunoSEQ multiplex PCR; TCRdb's copy keeps in-frame clones and lacks some. Among around 370,000 clones listed, over 70% were seen once. Sequencing was performed on peripheral blood. Every receptor here comes from a woman in her fifties or sixties with COVID-19, enrolled during active disease.

V is TRBV4-3 and J is TRBJ2-2; D perhaps matches TRBD1 (5 bases). Between the trimmed V and J ends, which lost 4 bases and 2 bases, there was a span of 20 bases. Germline V lookup: CDR1 LGHNA, CDR2 YSLEER. The CDR3 covers 18 residues. The CDR3 loop is CASSPEIQGPFNTGELFF. The DNA of the CDR3 is TGCGCCAGCAGCCCTGAAATCCAGGGCCCCTTCAACACCGGGGAGCTGTTTTTT.

This chain joins TRBV3-1 (or the pseudogene TRBV3-2) and TRBJ1-1; TRBD1 is a possible D gene (5 bases). V shed 2 bases and J shed 3 bases, with 10 bases lying between them. The germline CDR1 and CDR2 sequences are LGHDT and YNNKEL (reference sequence). The CDR3 length is 14 residues. The CDR3 region is CASSQLGTDTEAFF. CDR3 DNA: TGTGCCAGCAGCCAATTAGGGACTGACACTGAAGCTTTCTTT.

This clone was seen only once. This chain joins TRBV29-1 and TRBJ2-3; no clear D. Trimming shortened V by 4 bases and J by 2 bases, and 13 bases separated the two germline ends. Germline V gene sequence: CDR1 SQVTM, CDR2 ANQGSEA. This CDR3 spans 14 amino acids. DNA for the CDR3: TGCAGCGTTGTTTCCCCGAGCGTCACAGATACGCAGTATTTT. Translated: CSVVSPSVTDTQYF.

This clone was recorded only once. The rearrangement uses TRBV18 and TRBJ1-2, with D hard to call. This CDR3 contains 11 residues. Trimming took off 3 bases at V and 6 bases at J, with 5 bases between the two ends. Per the germline V gene, CDR1 is KGHSH and CDR2 is LQKENI. The CDR3 loop is CASSPAHGYTF. In DNA, the CDR3 is TGTGCCAGCTCACCGGCCCATGGCTACACCTTC.

A few counts support this clone. The chain recombines TRBV19 with TRBJ2-1; 7 bases are shared with TRBD2. CDR1 and CDR2 (germline): LNHDA, SQIVND (reference sequence). The CDR3 spans 16 residues. After removal of 3 bases from V and 2 bases from J, the junction contained 7 bases not matched to a gene. The CDR3: CASSISASGTYNEQFF. The CDR3 DNA sequence: TGTGCCAGTAGTATTAGCGCTAGCGGAACCTACAATGAGCAGTTCTTC.

The genes are TRBV7-8 and TRBJ2-5; unclear D gene. Germline V gene data show CDR1 as SGHVS and CDR2 as FQNEAQ. This CDR3 spans 14 amino acids. V was shortened by 5 bases and J by 0 bases, with 10 bases between the two germline ends. This CDR3 is CASSHRYDQETQYF. In nucleotides, the CDR3 is TGTGCCAGCAGCCATCGGTACGACCAAGAGACCCAGTACTTC.

The chain is built from TRBV7-3 and TRBJ1-1; tentative D call: TRBD1 (6 bases). V gave up 4 bases and J gave up 2 bases, with 23 bases separating them. Per germline, CDR1 SGHTA and CDR2 FQGTGA. The CDR3 is made up of 18 amino acids. Here the CDR3 reads CASSSETPEMTGNTEAFF. The CDR3 region has the DNA TGTGCCAGCAGCTCCGAAACCCCCGAGATGACAGGAAACACTGAAGCTTTCTTT.

CDR3 protein: CAWSVGGSQPQHF. CDR3 sequence (DNA): TGTGCCTGGAGTGTAGGGGGAAGTCAGCCCCAGCATTTT. The J gene is TRBJ1-5, the V gene TRBV30; tentatively, D is TRBD1 (6 bases). The V and J ends lost 0 bases and 6 bases respectively, with 9 bases between them. This CDR3 spans 13 amino acids. Germline V gene lookup returns CDR1 GTSNPN and CDR2 SVGIG (reference sequence).

The CDR3 nucleotides read TGTGCCAGCTCACAACTACCGACAGGGGGAAGGGTAACTGAAGCTTTCTTT. It translates to CASSQLPTGGRVTEAFF. This sequence joins TRBV18 and TRBJ1-1, with 9 bases identical to TRBD1. The germline gives CDR1 KGHSH, CDR2 LQKENI. The CDR3 length is 17 residues. V trimming: 4 bases; J trimming: 5 bases; junction bases outside the gene matches: 14.

The chain couples TRBV11-3 to TRBJ2-1; 8 bases align to TRBD1. The germline V gene has CDR1 SGHNT and CDR2 YENEEA. Trimming took 1 base from V and 6 from J; bases not matched to a gene: 5. The CDR3 is 15 amino acids. This chain's CDR3 is CASSLAPGQGNEQFF. The CDR3 nucleotides are TGTGCCAGCAGCTTAGCCCCTGGACAGGGCAATGAGCAGTTCTTC.

The rearrangement links TRBV29-1 to TRBJ2-5, with a weak D call TRBD1 (6 bases). This CDR3 has 14 amino acids. The V end lost 4 bases, the J end lost 5 bases, and 17 bases lay between the germline ends. Germline CDR1 SQVTM, CDR2 ANQGSEA. The CDR3 nucleotides are TGCAGCGTTGTTGTGGGGGCCTTGAGGGAGACCCAGTACTTC. Translating it yields CSVVVGALRETQYF. Based on the CDR3 plus reference TRBV29-1 and TRBJ2-5, the full variable domain is SAVISQKPSRDICQRGTSLTIQCQVDSQVTMMFWYRQQPGQSLTLIATANQGSEATYESGFVIDKFPISRPNLTFSTLTVSNMSPEDSSIYLCSVVVGALRETQYFGPGTRLLVL.

The V call is TRBV24-1, the J call TRBJ1-1, with TRBD1 as a possible D gene (6 bases). The germline V and J ends were trimmed by 7 bases and 1 base, with 9 bases remaining between them. The CDR3 is 13 residues long. Germline CDR1 and CDR2: KGHDR and SFDVKD. This CDR3 is CATRMDRNTEAFF. DNA for the CDR3: TGTGCCACCAGAATGGACAGGAACACTGAAGCTTTCTTT.

The chain is built from TRBV6-2 or TRBV6-3 and TRBJ2-1, with 10 nucleotides matching TRBD1. V lost 5 bases, J lost 7 bases, and 14 bases stayed unmatched. CDR1 and CDR2 (germline): MNHEY, SVGEGT. This CDR3 spans 17 amino acids. Here the CDR3 reads CASSPPPDRGFGNEQFF. As DNA, the CDR3 is TGTGCCAGCAGTCCCCCCCCGGACAGGGGGTTTGGAAATGAGCAGTTCTTC.

This sequence joins TRBV29-1 and TRBJ2-3; D remains unclear. CDR1 and CDR2 from the germline V gene are SQVTM and ANQGSEA. CDR3 length: 13 residues. V was clipped by 8 bases and J by 2 bases, with 14 bases between them. This CDR3 reads CSWRPGVTDTQYF. CDR3 DNA sequence: TGCAGCTGGCGGCCCGGAGTCACAGATACGCAGTATTTT.

The chain recombines TRBV18 with TRBJ2-1; the match to TRBD2 covers 11 bases. The CDR3 extends over 16 amino acids. CDR1 and CDR2 from the germline V gene are KGHSH and LQKENI. The J segment lost 5 bases and the V segment lost 2 bases, leaving 5 bases of the junction unmatched. CDR3 nucleotide sequence: TGTGCCAGCTCACCAAGTAGACTAGCGGGAAACAATGAGCAGTTCTTC. Translated: CASSPSRLAGNNEQFF.

The V gene is TRBV7-9, the J gene TRBJ1-2; a weak D match, TRBD1 (5 bases). The CDR3 consists of 17 residues. V was trimmed by 5 bases and J by 2 bases, leaving 21 bases between them. CDR1 and CDR2 from the germline V gene are SEHNR and FQNEAQ (reference sequence). CDR3 DNA sequence: TGTGCCAGCAGCCGTACCCGCCAGGGTTCGAAGAACTATGGCTACACCTTC. This sequence encodes CASSRTRQGSKNYGYTF.

The chain joins TRBV3-1 (or the pseudogene TRBV3-2) to TRBJ2-1; D unclear. The CDR3 is 14 residues long. V was pared by 5 bases and J by 3 bases, with 11 bases between. CDR1 is LGHDT, CDR2 YNNKEL, per germline (reference sequence). This CDR3 reads CASSFEYSYNEQFF. In nucleotides, the CDR3 is TGTGCCAGCAGCTTCGAATACAGCTACAATGAGCAGTTCTTC.

The V gene is TRBV5-8, the J gene TRBJ1-1; D uncertain. The germline V gene encodes CDR1 SGHTS and CDR2 YDEGEE. This CDR3 contains 15 residues. V dropped 2 bases and J dropped 1 base, with 12 bases sitting between them. This chain's CDR3 is CASSFPGIRNTEAFF. The CDR3 bases are TGTGCCAGCAGCTTCCCGGGGATCAGGAACACTGAAGCTTTCTTT.

This clone was picked up one time. This chain uses TRBV18 with TRBJ2-7; 7 nucleotides match TRBD1. Per the germline V gene, CDR1 is KGHSH and CDR2 is LQKENI. This CDR3 has 14 amino acids. J was trimmed by 3 bases and V by 4 bases; bases with no gene match: 6. CDR3 loop: CASSLGTEIYEQYF. CDR3 nucleotide sequence: TGTGCCAGCTCACTAGGGACAGAGATCTACGAGCAGTACTTC.

The gene calls are TRBV11-3 and TRBJ2-7, with 8 bases lining up with TRBD2. J was trimmed by 7 bases and V by 4 bases; bases with no gene match: 3. CDR3 length: 12 residues. Looked up from germline, CDR1 is SGHNT and CDR2 is YENEEA. The CDR3 reads CASSSGLEEQYF. The DNA for the CDR3 is TGTGCCAGCAGCTCGGGACTAGAAGAGCAGTACTTC.

V gene TRBV20-1 combines with J gene TRBJ1-1; TRBD1 aligns across 7 bases. Per the germline V gene, CDR1 is DFQATT and CDR2 is SNEGSKA (reference sequence). The CDR3 has 16 residues. V trimming: 3 bases; J trimming: 4 bases; junction bases outside the gene matches: 14. CDR3 nucleotide sequence: TGCAGTGCTAGTGGAACAGGGGAGTCAACGGGCACTGAAGCTTTCTTT. This encodes CSASGTGESTGTEAFF.

CDR3 sequence: CASSGGLPTDTQYF. CDR3 DNA sequence: TGTGCCAGCAGCGGAGGGCTCCCGACAGATACGCAGTATTTT. The chain has TRBV7-2 and TRBJ2-3; D is possibly TRBD2 (6 bases). This CDR3 contains 14 residues. Germline CDR1 and CDR2: SGHTA and FQGNSA. Trimming pared 5 bases from V and 3 bases from J, leaving 12 bases between. The full variable domain, rest sourced from reference TRBV7-2 and TRBJ2-3, is GAGVSQSPSNKVTEKGKDVELRCDPISGHTALYWYRQSLGQGLEFLIYFQGNSAPDKSGLPSDRFSAERTGGSVSTLTIQRTQQEDSAVYLCASSGGLPTDTQYFGPGTRLTVL.